These 4 T cell receptor beta chains originate from one sample sequenced in a study of identical twins. TCRdb used MiXCR to reprocess the 5' RACE reads, holding one entry per CDR3 protein. The top ten hold 4.3% of the sample, which has 550,000 to 700,000 distinct CDR3 sequences, 21% seen once. The same sample was also studied in work on T cells expressing NK-cell markers.

The source material was PBMCs. Source of these receptors: a woman younger than 35 in good health.

In its sample, this clonotype was seen many times. The chain links TRBV5-8 to TRBJ1-2; D is possibly TRBD1 (5 bases). CDR3 length: 15 amino acids. Germline CDR1 reads SGHTS; CDR2 reads YDEGEE. V dropped 3 bases and J dropped 5 bases, with 17 bases sitting between them. Written as DNA, the CDR3 is TGTGCCAGCAGCTCAGAGACATCGGGACGGTATGGCTACACCTTC. Translated, it gives CASSSETSGRYGYTF. Drawing the rest from reference TRBV5-8 and TRBJ1-2, the complete variable domain is EAGVTQSPTHLIKTRGQQATLRCSPISGHTSVYWYQQALGLGLQFLLWYDEGEERNRGNFPPRFSGRQFPNYSSELNVNALELEDSALYLCASSSETSGRYGYTFGSGTRLTVV.

This clonotype has just a few counts. J is TRBJ1-5 and V is TRBV5-1; the D gene is possibly TRBD1 (5 bases). This CDR3 spans 15 amino acids. Trimming took 5 bases from V and 2 from J, leaving 14 bases between them. Per the germline V gene, CDR1 is SGHRS and CDR2 is YFSETQ. In nucleotides, the CDR3 is TGCGCCAGCAGTCAGGGTGACCAGGGCAATCAGCCCCAGCATTTT. Its translation: CASSQGDQGNQPQHF.

The CDR3 bases are TGCGCCAGCAGCTCCGGACTAGCGGCAACTGGGGCCAACGTCCTGACTTTC. As protein: CASSSGLAATGANVLTF. The genes are TRBV5-1 and TRBJ2-6; 10 bases are shared with TRBD2. V lost 3 bases to trimming and J lost 2 bases; unmatched junction nucleotides: 5. The CDR3 is 17 residues long. Looked up from germline, CDR1 is SGHRS and CDR2 is YFSETQ.

This clonotype occurred a few times. The chain couples TRBV5-1 to TRBJ2-1; 7 bases are a match to TRBD2. The CDR3 is made up of 16 amino acids. V trimming: 0 bases; J trimming: 1 base; junction bases outside the gene matches: 4. Looked up from germline, CDR1 is SGHRS and CDR2 is YFSETQ. The CDR3 DNA reads as TGCGCCAGCAGCTTGGCTGCGGGAGCATCCTACAATGAGCAGTTCTTC. This translates into CASSLAAGASYNEQFF.